The T cell receptor (beta chain) under discussion was sequenced for a study of T cells in lung cancer brain metastases. Study-level findings and limits: Most clones were lesion-specific, with limited overlap between paired lesions (mean Morisita index about 0.25).

About this clone: Its target is not known.

Clones were sequenced by immunoSEQ multiplex PCR, and TCRdb holds only the in-frame ones, with some missing. Here the sample spans about 4,200 clones, about 90% being singletons. Either synchronous oligometastatic disease or delayed solitary brain metastasis recurrence led to resection. Exclusion applied to any patient with a history of multiple malignancies. The source of this sequence is a man in his sixties with non-small cell lung cancer. Material for sequencing was tumor tissue from the primary lung tumor.

CDR3 DNA: TGTGCCTGGATTGTTACGACACGGAGAGACACTGAAGCTTTCTTT. It is translated as CAWIVTTRRDTEAFF. This rearrangement joins TRBV30 to TRBJ1-1, with D hard to call. V lost 4 bases and J 3 bases, leaving 18 bases between the germline ends. This CDR3 spans 15 amino acids. Germline CDR1 GTSNPN, CDR2 SVGIG (reference sequence).